This TCR beta chain appears in the sequencing data of a study of shared clonotypes between healthy human individuals. The repertoire was sequenced with immunoSEQ multiplex PCR; TCRdb's copy has only in-frame clones and lacks some. The sample consists of about 2.3 million clones, 90% to 95% of them appearing once. The length of the CDR3 is 14 residues. The V end was cut by 4 bases, the J end by 5 bases, with 15 bases between. Germline V gene lookup returns CDR1 SGHTA and CDR2 FQGNSA. The sequenced sample consisted of naive CD4+ T cells from PBMCs. Subset in this sample: CD45RA+ positively selected. The receptor was isolated from a man between 18 and 35 years old in good health. Some clones in this sample may be carry-over from other donors' samples. This chain joins TRBV7-2 and TRBJ2-7, with D perhaps TRBD2 (6 bases). The CDR3 spells CASSSRRLGDEQYF. As DNA, the CDR3 is TGTGCCAGCAGCTCACGCCGACTAGGGGACGAGCAGTACTTC.